This T cell receptor (beta chain) was sequenced in a study of blood T cell repertoires in COVID-19. Overall study: Both acute and convalescent COVID-19 samples were obtained from the United States, Italy and Spain.

Original methodology: Nucleated cell number was recorded as an estimate derived from reference gene primer amplification. Assay: immunoSEQ multiplex PCR; the TCRdb copy retains only in-frame clones and omits some. The V and J calls and clone size were taken over from that table, and D and trimming were inferred from the DNA. Of some 290,000 clones listed, over 90% are singletons. Trimming at V came to 4 bases and at J to 8 bases, leaving 7 bases not matched to a gene. Per germline, CDR1 SGHKS and CDR2 YYEKEE (reference sequence). This CDR3 contains 14 residues. V usage is TRBV5-5 and J usage is TRBJ2-5; 11 bases align to TRBD1. The specimen was PBMCs or T cells enriched from blood (not recorded which). The receptor comes from a woman in her 30s who had been exposed to COVID-19. The CDR3 DNA follows: TGTGCCAGCAGCCCAAGGGGGACAGGGGGAACCCAGTACTTC. As protein: CASSPRGTGGTQYF.